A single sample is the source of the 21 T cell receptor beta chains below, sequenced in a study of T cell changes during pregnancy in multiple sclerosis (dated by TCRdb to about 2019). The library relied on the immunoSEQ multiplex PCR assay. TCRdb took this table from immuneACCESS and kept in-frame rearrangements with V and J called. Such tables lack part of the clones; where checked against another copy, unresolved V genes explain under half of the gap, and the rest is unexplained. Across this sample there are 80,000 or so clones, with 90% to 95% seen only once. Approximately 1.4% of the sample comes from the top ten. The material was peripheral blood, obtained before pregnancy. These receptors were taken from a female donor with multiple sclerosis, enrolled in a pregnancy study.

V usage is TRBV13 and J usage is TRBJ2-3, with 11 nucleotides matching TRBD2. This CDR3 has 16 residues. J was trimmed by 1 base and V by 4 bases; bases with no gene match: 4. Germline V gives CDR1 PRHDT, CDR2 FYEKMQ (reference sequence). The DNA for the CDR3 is TGTGCCAGCAGCTGGCAACTAGCGGGGGGCACAGATACGCAGTATTTT. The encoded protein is CASSWQLAGGTDTQYF.

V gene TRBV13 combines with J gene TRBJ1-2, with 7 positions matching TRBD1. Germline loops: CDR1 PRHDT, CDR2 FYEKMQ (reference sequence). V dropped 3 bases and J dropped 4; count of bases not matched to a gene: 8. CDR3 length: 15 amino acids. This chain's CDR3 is CASSFSLTGSYGYTF. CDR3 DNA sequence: TGTGCCAGCAGCTTCTCTCTGACAGGGAGCTATGGCTACACCTTC. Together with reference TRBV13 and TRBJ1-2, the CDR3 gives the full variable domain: AAGVIQSPRHLIKEKRETATLKCYPIPRHDTVYWYQQGPGQDPQFLISFYEKMQSDKGSIPDRFSAQQFSDYHSELNMSSLELGDSALYFCASSFSLTGSYGYTFGSGTRLTVV.

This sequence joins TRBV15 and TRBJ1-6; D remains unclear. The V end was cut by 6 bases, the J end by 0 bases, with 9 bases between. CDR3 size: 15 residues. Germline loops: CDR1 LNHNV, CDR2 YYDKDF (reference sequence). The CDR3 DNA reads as TGTGCCACCAGTGGCGGAGGCTCCTATAATTCACCCCTCCACTTT. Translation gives CATSGGGSYNSPLHF.

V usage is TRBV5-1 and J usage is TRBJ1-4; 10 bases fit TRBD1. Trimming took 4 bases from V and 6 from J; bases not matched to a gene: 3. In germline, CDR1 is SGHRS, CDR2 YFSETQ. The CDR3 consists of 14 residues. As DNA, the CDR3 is TGCGCCAGCAGCCTCGGGACAGGGGATGAAAAACTGTTTTTT. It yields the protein CASSLGTGDEKLFF.

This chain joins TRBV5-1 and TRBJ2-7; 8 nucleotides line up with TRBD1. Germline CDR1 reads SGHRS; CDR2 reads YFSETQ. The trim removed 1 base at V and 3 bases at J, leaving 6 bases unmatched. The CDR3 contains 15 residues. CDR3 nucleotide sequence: TGCGCCAGCAGCTTGTCGGAGACAGGGGTCTACGAGCAGTACTTC. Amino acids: CASSLSETGVYEQYF.

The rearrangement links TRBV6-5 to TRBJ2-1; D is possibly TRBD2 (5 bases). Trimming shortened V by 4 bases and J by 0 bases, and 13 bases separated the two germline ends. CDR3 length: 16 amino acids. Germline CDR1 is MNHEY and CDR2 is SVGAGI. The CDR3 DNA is TGTGCCAGCAGTTCCTGGACGGGGAGCTCCTACAATGAGCAGTTCTTC. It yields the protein CASSSWTGSSYNEQFF.

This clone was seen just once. The CDR3 DNA is TGTGCCAGCAGCTTAAGGGGAGGGGGAATCTACGAGCAGTACTTC. Amino acids: CASSLRGGGIYEQYF. The chain couples TRBV7-3 to TRBJ2-7; possible D gene TRBD2, 7 bases. CDR1 is SGHTA and CDR2 is FQGTGA in the germline V gene. Trimming removed 1 base at V and 3 bases at J, with 13 bases between. The CDR3 has 15 amino acids.

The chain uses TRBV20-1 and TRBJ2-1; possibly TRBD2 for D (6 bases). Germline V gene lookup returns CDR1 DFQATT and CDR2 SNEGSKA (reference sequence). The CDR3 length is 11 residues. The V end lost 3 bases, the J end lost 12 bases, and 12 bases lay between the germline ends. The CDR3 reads CSASLGSGQFF. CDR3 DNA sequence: TGCAGTGCTAGTTTAGGTAGCGGGCAGTTCTTC.

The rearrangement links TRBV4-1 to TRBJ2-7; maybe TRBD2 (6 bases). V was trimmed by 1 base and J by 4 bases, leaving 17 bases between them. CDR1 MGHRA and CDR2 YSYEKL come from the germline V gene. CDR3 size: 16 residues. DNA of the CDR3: TGCGCCAGCAGCCAAGCTACGGCGGGGTATAGATACGAGCAGTACTTC. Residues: CASSQATAGYRYEQYF.

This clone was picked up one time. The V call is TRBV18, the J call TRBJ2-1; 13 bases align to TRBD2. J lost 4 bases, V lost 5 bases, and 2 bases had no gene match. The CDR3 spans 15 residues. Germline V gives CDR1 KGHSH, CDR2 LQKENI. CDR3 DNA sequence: TGTGCCAGCTCATCACTAGCGGGGGGGTACAATGAGCAGTTCTTC. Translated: CASSSLAGGYNEQFF.

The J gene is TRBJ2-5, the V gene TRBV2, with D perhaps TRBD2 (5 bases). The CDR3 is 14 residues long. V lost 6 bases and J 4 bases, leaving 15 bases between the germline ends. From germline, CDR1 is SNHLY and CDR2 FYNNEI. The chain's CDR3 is CASRVDPGSETQYF. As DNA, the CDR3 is TGTGCCAGCAGAGTGGACCCGGGGTCAGAGACCCAGTACTTC.

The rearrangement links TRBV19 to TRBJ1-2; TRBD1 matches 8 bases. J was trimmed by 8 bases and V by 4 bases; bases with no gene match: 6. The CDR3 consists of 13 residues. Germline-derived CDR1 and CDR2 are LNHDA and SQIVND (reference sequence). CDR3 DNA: TGTGCCAGTAGTAGGACAGGGACGGAAGGCTACACCTTC. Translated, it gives CASSRTGTEGYTF.

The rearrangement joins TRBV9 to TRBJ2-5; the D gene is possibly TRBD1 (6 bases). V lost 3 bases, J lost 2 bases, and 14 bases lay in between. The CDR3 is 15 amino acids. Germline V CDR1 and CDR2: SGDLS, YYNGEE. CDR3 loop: CASSAHREPQETQYF. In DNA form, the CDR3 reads TGTGCCAGCAGCGCGCACAGGGAACCTCAAGAGACCCAGTACTTC. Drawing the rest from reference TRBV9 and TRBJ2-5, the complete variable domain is DSGVTQTPKHLITATGQRVTLRCSPRSGDLSVYWYQQSLDQGLQFLIQYYNGEERAKGNILERFSAQQFPDLHSELNLSSLELGDSALYFCASSAHREPQETQYFGPGTRLLVL.

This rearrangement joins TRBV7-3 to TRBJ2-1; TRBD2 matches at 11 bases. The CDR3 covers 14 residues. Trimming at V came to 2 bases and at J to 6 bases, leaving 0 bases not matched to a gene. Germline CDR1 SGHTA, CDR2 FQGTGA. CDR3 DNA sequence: TGTGCCAGCAGCTTAGGACTAGCGGGCAATGAGCAGTTCTTC. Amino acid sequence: CASSLGLAGNEQFF.

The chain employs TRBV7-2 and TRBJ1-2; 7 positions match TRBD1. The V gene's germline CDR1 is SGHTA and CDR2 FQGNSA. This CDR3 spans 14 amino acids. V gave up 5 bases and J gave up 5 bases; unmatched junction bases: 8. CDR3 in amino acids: CASSNRDRFYGYTF. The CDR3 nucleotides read TGTGCCAGCAGCAACCGGGACAGATTTTATGGCTACACCTTC.

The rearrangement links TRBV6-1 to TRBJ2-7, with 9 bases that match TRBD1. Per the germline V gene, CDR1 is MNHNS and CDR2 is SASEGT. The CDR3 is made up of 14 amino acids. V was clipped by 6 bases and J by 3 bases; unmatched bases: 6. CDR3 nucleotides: TGTGCCAGCAGCCTAGACAGGGGGGACTACGAGCAGTACTTC. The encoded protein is CASSLDRGDYEQYF.

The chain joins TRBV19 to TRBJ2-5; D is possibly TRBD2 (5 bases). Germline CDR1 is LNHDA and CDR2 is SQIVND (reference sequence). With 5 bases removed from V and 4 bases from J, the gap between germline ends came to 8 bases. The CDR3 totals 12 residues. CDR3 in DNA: TGTGCCAGTAGTCCGAGCGGAGAGACCCAGTACTTC. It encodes CASSPSGETQYF.

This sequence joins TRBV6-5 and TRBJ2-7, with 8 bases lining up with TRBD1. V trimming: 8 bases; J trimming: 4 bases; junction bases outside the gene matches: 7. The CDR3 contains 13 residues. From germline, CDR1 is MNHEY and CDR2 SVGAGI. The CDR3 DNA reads TGTGCCAGCGCGCAGGGGGCGCATTACGAGCAGTACTTC. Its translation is CASAQGAHYEQYF.

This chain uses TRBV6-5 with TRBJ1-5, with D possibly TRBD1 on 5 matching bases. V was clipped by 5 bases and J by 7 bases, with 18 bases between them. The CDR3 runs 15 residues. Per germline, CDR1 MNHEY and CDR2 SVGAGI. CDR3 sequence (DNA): TGTGCCAGCAGTCCCCAAGGACACCAAAGCCAGCCCCAGCATTTT. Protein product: CASSPQGHQSQPQHF.

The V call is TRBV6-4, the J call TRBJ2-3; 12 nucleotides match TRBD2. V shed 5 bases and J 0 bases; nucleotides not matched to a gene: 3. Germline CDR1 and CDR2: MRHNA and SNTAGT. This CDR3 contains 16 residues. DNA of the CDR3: TGTGCCAGCAGTACCGGACTAGCGGGGAGCACAGATACGCAGTATTTT. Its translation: CASSTGLAGSTDTQYF.

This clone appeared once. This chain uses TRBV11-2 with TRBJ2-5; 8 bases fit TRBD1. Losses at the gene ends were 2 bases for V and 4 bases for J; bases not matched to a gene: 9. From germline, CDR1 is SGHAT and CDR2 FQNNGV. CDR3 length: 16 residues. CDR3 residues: CASSLSGQGVSETQYF. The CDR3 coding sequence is TGTGCCAGCAGCTTAAGTGGACAGGGCGTTTCAGAGACCCAGTACTTC.